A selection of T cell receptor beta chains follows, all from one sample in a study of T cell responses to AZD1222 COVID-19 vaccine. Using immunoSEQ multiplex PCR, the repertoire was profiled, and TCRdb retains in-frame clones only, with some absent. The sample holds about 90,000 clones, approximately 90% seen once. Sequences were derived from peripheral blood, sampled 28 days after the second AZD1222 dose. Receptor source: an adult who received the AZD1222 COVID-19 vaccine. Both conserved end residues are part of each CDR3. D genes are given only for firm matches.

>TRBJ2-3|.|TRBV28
TGTGCCAGCAGTTTTCCTAGCCTAAGCAGCGCAGATACGCAGTATTTT
CASSFPSLSSADTQYF
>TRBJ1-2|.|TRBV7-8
TGTGCCAGCAGCTTAGGACTGGGGGAGGCATATGGCTACACCTTC
CASSLGLGEAYGYTF
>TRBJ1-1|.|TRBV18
TGTGCCAGCTCACCATTGAAGGTCACGAACACTGAAGCTTTCTTT
CASSPLKVTNTEAFF
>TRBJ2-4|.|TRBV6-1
TGTGCCAGCAGTGACCGGGTTACGTACATTCAGTACTTC
CASSDRVTYIQYF
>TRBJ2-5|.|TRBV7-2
TGTGCCAGCAGAACTTCTGGGACCCAAGAGACCCAGTACTTC
CASRTSGTQETQYF
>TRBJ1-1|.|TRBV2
TGTGCCAGCATTCAAAGGGGGAACACTGAAGCTTTCTTT
CASIQRGNTEAFF
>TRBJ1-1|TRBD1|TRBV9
TGTGCCAGCAGTGCCGCTCTACAGGGGGTTGAAGCTTTCTTT
CASSAALQGVEAFF
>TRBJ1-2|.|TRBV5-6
TGTGCCAGCAGCCTCCCGACCCTCTACAGTGGCTACACCTTC
CASSLPTLYSGYTF
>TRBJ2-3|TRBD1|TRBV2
TGTGCCAGCAGTGAAATAACAGGGGATGTTTTGCATACGCAGTATTTT
CASSEITGDVLHTQYF
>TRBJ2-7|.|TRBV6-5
TGTGCCAGCAGTTACTCGACACTGAACTCCTACGAGCAGTACTTC
CASSYSTLNSYEQYF
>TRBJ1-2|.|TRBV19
TGTGCCAGTAGCCTCGGAATTGTCAGGCTTAACTATGGCTACACCTTC
CASSLGIVRLNYGYTF
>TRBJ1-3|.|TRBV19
TGTGCCAGTAGTCCAGCAGGGCCTGGAAACACCATATATTTT
CASSPAGPGNTIYF
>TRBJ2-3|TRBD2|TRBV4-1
TGCGCCAGCAGCCAAGCGGGGGTAGCGGGGAGAAATACGCAGTATTTT
CASSQAGVAGRNTQYF
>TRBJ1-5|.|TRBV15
TGTGCCACCAGCAGAGTAAATCAGCCCCAGCATTTT
CATSRVNQPQHF
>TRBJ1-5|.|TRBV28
TGTGCCAGCAGTGGCAGAGAGGCCCAGCATTTT
CASSGREAQHF
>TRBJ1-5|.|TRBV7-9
TGTGCCAGCAGCTTAGGGACGACTAGCAATCAGCCCCAGCATTTT
CASSLGTTSNQPQHF
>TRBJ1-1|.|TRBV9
TGTGCCAGCAGCGTAGGTGGGGGGGCGCGGACTGAAGCTTTCTTT
CASSVGGGARTEAFF
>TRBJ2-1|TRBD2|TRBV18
TGTGCCAGCTCACCCGCGGGACTAGCGGGTTCGCAGTTCTTC
CASSPAGLAGSQFF